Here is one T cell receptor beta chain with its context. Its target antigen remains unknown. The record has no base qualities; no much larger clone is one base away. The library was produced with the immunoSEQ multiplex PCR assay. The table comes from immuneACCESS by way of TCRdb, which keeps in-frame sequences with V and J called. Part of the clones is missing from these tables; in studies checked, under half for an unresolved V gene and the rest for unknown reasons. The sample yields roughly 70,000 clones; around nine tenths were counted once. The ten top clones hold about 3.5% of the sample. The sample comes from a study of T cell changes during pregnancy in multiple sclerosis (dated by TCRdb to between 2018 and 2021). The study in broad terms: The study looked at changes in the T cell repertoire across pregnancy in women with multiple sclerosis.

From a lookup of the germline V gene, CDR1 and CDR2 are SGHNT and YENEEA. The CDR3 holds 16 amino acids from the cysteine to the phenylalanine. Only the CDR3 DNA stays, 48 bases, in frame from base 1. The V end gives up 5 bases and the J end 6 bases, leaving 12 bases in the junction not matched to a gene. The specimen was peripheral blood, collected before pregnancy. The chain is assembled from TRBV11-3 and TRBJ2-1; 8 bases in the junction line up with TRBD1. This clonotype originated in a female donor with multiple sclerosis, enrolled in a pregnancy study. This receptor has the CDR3 CASSPSGRTGSNEQFF. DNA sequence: TGTGCCAGCAGCCCAAGTGGGCGGACAGGGAGCAATGAGCAGTTCTTC.